A single sample gave rise to the 27 T cell receptor beta chains below, sequenced in a study of CD8+ T cells in alopecia areata. In a group of about 5 patients, CD4+ cells were sorted into CD25+CD127- cells. Sequencing used cDNA as its template, made by extracting RNA and reverse transcribing it. This table comes from immunoSEQ multiplex PCR, and its TCRdb copy is limited to in-frame clones, with some not included. Of around 36,000 clones in the sample, more than 50% were seen once. The sequenced material came from CD4+ Tregs sorted from blood. These receptors were taken from a human donor with alopecia areata.

The genes are TRBV9 and TRBJ2-3, with TRBD2 matching 11 bases. The CDR3 runs 17 residues. V dropped 2 bases and J dropped 1; count of bases not matched to a gene: 6. Germline CDR1 SGDLS, CDR2 YYNGEE. CDR3 region: CASSVSLLAGGTDTQYF. The CDR3 DNA reads as TGTGCCAGCAGCGTCAGTTTACTAGCGGGGGGCACAGATACGCAGTATTTT.

The chain uses TRBV6-5 and TRBJ2-6; no clear D. Looked up from germline, CDR1 is MNHEY and CDR2 is SVGAGI. The CDR3 contains 16 residues. V was cut by 2 bases and J by 3 bases, with 11 bases left in between. CDR3 DNA: TGTGCCAGCAGTTACGGGGTTTTGGGTGGGGCCAACGTCCTGACTTTC. It specifies CASSYGVLGGANVLTF.

This chain connects TRBV4-1 to TRBJ1-1; D gene uncertain. Trimming shortened V by 1 base and J by 8 bases, and 14 bases separated the two germline ends. CDR1 is MGHRA and CDR2 is YSYEKL in the germline V gene. CDR3 size: 14 residues. The CDR3 nucleotides read TGCGCCAGCAGCCAAGTCTTGCTCGTACGGGAAGCTTTCTTT. Residues: CASSQVLLVREAFF.

This clone was seen a few times. The chain has TRBV14 and TRBJ1-6; a possible D gene is TRBD1 (5 bases). The germline CDR1 and CDR2 sequences are SGHDN and FVKESK. The CDR3 is 13 amino acids. Between the trimmed V and J ends, which lost 5 bases and 9 bases, there was a span of 11 bases. The CDR3 loop is CASSRGGGSPLHF. The CDR3 bases are TGTGCCAGCAGCAGGGGAGGCGGTTCACCCCTCCACTTT.

V and J are TRBV5-1 and TRBJ2-3; 11 bases map to TRBD2. The CDR3 is 17 amino acids. The V and J ends lost 4 bases and 5 bases, in that order; junction bases with no gene match: 12. Germline-derived CDR1 and CDR2 are SGHRS and YFSETQ. The CDR3 loop is CASSRTKTGTSGDTQYF. In DNA form, the CDR3 reads TGCGCCAGCAGCCGAACCAAGACCGGGACTAGCGGAGATACGCAGTATTTT.

This clone was counted between two and nine times. The chain combines TRBV25-1 with TRBJ2-7; D unclear. Germline V gene sequence: CDR1 MGHDK, CDR2 SYGVNS. This CDR3 is built from 11 residues. V was clipped by 3 bases and J by 7 bases, with 7 bases between them. The CDR3 spells CASSESFEQYF. The CDR3 bases are TGTGCCAGCAGTGAGAGCTTTGAGCAGTACTTC.

V is TRBV5-1 and J is TRBJ2-1; perhaps D is TRBD1 or TRBD2 (6 bases each). The CDR3 sequence is 13 residues long. V was cut by 2 bases and J by 7 bases, with 10 bases left in between. The V gene's germline CDR1 is SGHRS and CDR2 YFSETQ. CDR3 loop: CASSFGGGNEQFF. CDR3 nucleotides: TGCGCCAGCAGCTTTGGAGGGGGGAATGAGCAGTTCTTC.

This clone has a handful of counts. The gene calls are TRBV29-1 and TRBJ1-1; TRBD1 matches 8 bases. This CDR3 is built from 14 residues. V was clipped by 5 bases and J by 6 bases; unmatched bases: 11. Germline V gene lookup returns CDR1 SQVTM and CDR2 ANQGSEA. The CDR3 sequence is CSVRAGGLLSEAFF. The CDR3 DNA reads as TGCAGCGTTCGGGCAGGGGGCCTACTCTCTGAAGCTTTCTTT.

Here the CDR3 reads CSARDRRANYGYTF. The CDR3 coding sequence is TGCAGCGCCCGGGACCGCAGAGCTAACTATGGCTACACCTTC. The chain recombines TRBV29-1 with TRBJ1-2, with D perhaps matching TRBD1 (5 bases). The V gene's germline CDR1 is SQVTM and CDR2 ANQGSEA. The CDR3 has 14 amino acids. V shed 7 bases and J shed 0 bases, with 15 bases lying between them.

This clone was observed a handful of times. This rearrangement joins TRBV5-1 to TRBJ2-1, with D tentatively TRBD1 (7 bases). This CDR3 spans 16 amino acids. CDR1 and CDR2 from the germline V gene are SGHRS and YFSETQ. With 0 bases removed from V and 10 bases from J, the gap between germline ends came to 20 bases. CDR3 residues: CASSLADRAGKKEQFF. The CDR3 DNA sequence: TGCGCCAGCAGCTTGGCAGACAGGGCGGGGAAAAAAGAGCAGTTCTTC.

This clone was seen a handful of times. The rearrangement links TRBV11-3 to TRBJ2-5; the D gene is possibly TRBD2 (6 bases). CDR1 SGHNT and CDR2 YENEEA come from the germline V gene. The CDR3 sequence is 15 residues long. V was pared by 5 bases and J by 1 base, with 14 bases between. In DNA, the CDR3 is TGTGCCAGCAGCGCCAGTCTTAGCGGCCAAGAGACCCAGTACTTC. It specifies CASSASLSGQETQYF.

This clone was seen a few times. The chain has TRBV7-3 and TRBJ2-7, with 8 bases identical to TRBD1. The CDR3 covers 15 residues. Germline V gives CDR1 SGHTA, CDR2 FQGTGA. V lost 0 bases to trimming and J lost 4 bases; unmatched junction nucleotides: 5. CDR3 loop: CASSLTGTGSYEQYF. DNA for the CDR3: TGTGCCAGCAGCTTAACTGGGACAGGATCTTACGAGCAGTACTTC.

V is TRBV5-1 and J is TRBJ2-5; 10 nucleotides align to TRBD1. CDR3 length: 14 amino acids. The J segment lost 2 bases and the V segment lost 4 bases, leaving 2 bases of the junction unmatched. Germline lookup yields CDR1 SGHRS and CDR2 YFSETQ. The CDR3 loop is CASSRDRGQETQYF. The DNA for the CDR3 is TGCGCCAGCAGCAGGGACAGGGGACAAGAGACCCAGTACTTC.

The chain recombines TRBV6-5 with TRBJ1-6; D gene unclear. The V end was cut by 6 bases, the J end by 8 bases, with 8 bases between. Germline V gene lookup returns CDR1 MNHEY and CDR2 SVGAGI. The CDR3 runs to 12 residues. The CDR3 sequence is CASRSLYSPLHF. In nucleotides, the CDR3 is TGTGCCAGCAGATCCCTCTATTCACCCCTCCACTTT.

This clone appeared a few times. V and J are TRBV6-6 and TRBJ2-7, with D uncertain. CDR3 length equals 12 residues. CDR1 is MNHNY, CDR2 SVGAGI, per germline (reference sequence). V was shortened by 6 bases and J by 2 bases, with 8 bases between the two germline ends. In DNA, the CDR3 is TGTGCCAGCAGCAGAGTACCCTACGAGCAGTACTTC. It codes for CASSRVPYEQYF.

This chain connects TRBV5-1 to TRBJ2-2, with D hard to call. The CDR3 has 15 amino acids. CDR1 and CDR2 (germline): SGHRS, YFSETQ. Trimming took 1 base from V and 5 from J, leaving 12 bases between them. CDR3 region: CASSLPTVRTGELFF. The CDR3 bases are TGCGCCAGCAGCTTGCCGACGGTACGGACCGGGGAGCTGTTTTTT.

CDR3 sequence reads: CASSFTGMTEAFF. DNA of the CDR3: TGTGCCAGCAGCTTTACAGGGATGACTGAAGCTTTCTTT. This sequence joins TRBV5-4 and TRBJ1-1; tentatively, D is TRBD1 (6 bases). The V gene's germline CDR1 is SGHNT and CDR2 YYREEE (reference sequence). Trimming pared 2 bases from V and 5 bases from J, leaving 10 bases between. The CDR3 spans 13 residues. Full variable domain (outside the CDR3, taken from reference TRBV5-4 and TRBJ1-1): ETGVTQSPTHLIKTRGQQVTLRCSSQSGHNTVSWYQQALGQGPQFIFQYYREEENGRGNFPPRFSGLQFPNYSSELNVNALELDDSALYLCASSFTGMTEAFFGQGTRLTVV.

The gene calls are TRBV29-1 and TRBJ2-7, with D possibly matching TRBD2 (5 bases). V gave up 5 bases and J gave up 0 bases, with 14 bases separating them. Germline CDR1 SQVTM, CDR2 ANQGSEA. This CDR3 contains 14 residues. DNA for the CDR3: TGCAGCGTTAGCGGCCCGGTGGGCTCCTACGAGCAGTACTTC. Residues: CSVSGPVGSYEQYF.

The chain has TRBV5-1 and TRBJ2-5; 8 nucleotides line up with TRBD2. V was clipped by 4 bases and J by 9 bases; unmatched bases: 11. The CDR3 runs 14 residues. Germline loops: CDR1 SGHRS, CDR2 YFSETQ. The CDR3 DNA follows: TGCGCCAGCAGCCCCGGACTAGCCCGGGGGGCCCAGTACTTC. Protein: CASSPGLARGAQYF.

The chain carries TRBV27 and TRBJ2-2, with 7 bases aligning to TRBD1. The CDR3 has 15 residues. Germline CDR1 is MNHEY and CDR2 is SMNVEV (reference sequence). The junction had 4 bases not matched to a gene; V was cut back by 3 bases and J by 3 bases. Here the CDR3 DNA reads TGTGCCAGCAGTTTGACAGGGCGTCACACCGGGGAGCTGTTTTTT. As protein: CASSLTGRHTGELFF.

This clone was counted a few times. The chain recombines TRBV11-1 with TRBJ2-1; D is possibly TRBD2 (6 bases). Trimming cost V 4 bases and J 8 bases, with 6 bases left between them. The CDR3 is 11 amino acids. CDR1 SGHAT and CDR2 FQDESV come from the germline V gene (reference sequence). CDR3 sequence reads: CASSSSDEQFF. The CDR3, as DNA: TGTGCCAGCAGCTCTAGCGATGAGCAGTTCTTC.

The chain uses TRBV29-1 and TRBJ2-7; a possible D gene is TRBD2 (6 bases). Germline V gene lookup returns CDR1 SQVTM and CDR2 ANQGSEA. V was cut by 4 bases and J by 1 base, with 11 bases left in between. CDR3 size: 13 residues. The CDR3: CSVAWRGSYEQYF. As DNA, the CDR3 is TGCAGCGTTGCTTGGAGGGGATCCTACGAGCAGTACTTC.

This clone was recorded a few times. The gene calls are TRBV27 and TRBJ2-1, with 7 bases fitting TRBD2. The CDR3 totals 14 residues. CDR1 is MNHEY and CDR2 is SMNVEV in the germline V gene (reference sequence). V gave up 11 bases and J gave up 6 bases; unmatched junction bases: 13. CDR3 amino acids: CASSRTRGFNEQFF. CDR3 nucleotide sequence: TGTGCCTCTTCGCGGACTAGAGGATTCAATGAGCAGTTCTTC.

This clone was counted a single time. The rearrangement joins TRBV4-3 to TRBJ2-1; the match to TRBD1 covers 7 bases. Germline V gene sequence: CDR1 LGHNA, CDR2 YSLEER. V lost 0 bases and J lost 4; bases outside the gene matches: 6. The CDR3 has 16 residues. The CDR3 DNA sequence: TGCGCCAGCAGCCAAGAACTCCGGGACAGTTACAATGAGCAGTTCTTC. It codes for CASSQELRDSYNEQFF.

The chain is built from TRBV5-1 and TRBJ2-1, with 8 bases matching TRBD2. The CDR3 covers 13 residues. J lost 8 bases, V lost 4 bases, and 5 bases had no gene match. From germline, CDR1 is SGHRS and CDR2 YFSETQ. The CDR3 DNA reads as TGCGCCAGCAGCGGTGGACTAGCCGATGAGCAGTTCTTC. It yields the protein CASSGGLADEQFF.

This clone is labeled as medium-sized. This chain links TRBV28 with TRBJ2-2; D may be TRBD1 or TRBD2 (5 bases each). Trimming shortened V by 2 bases and J by 1 base, and 8 bases separated the two germline ends. The V gene's germline CDR1 is MDHEN and CDR2 SYDVKM. The CDR3 runs to 15 residues. CDR3 bases: TGTGCCAGCAGTTTAGGGACCCTGAACACCGGGGAGCTGTTTTTT. It yields the protein CASSLGTLNTGELFF.

In its sample, this clone was seen a few times. The chain carries TRBV6-5 and TRBJ1-4; 8 nucleotides agree with TRBD1. V trimming: 8 bases; J trimming: 2 bases; junction bases outside the gene matches: 7. Germline-derived CDR1 and CDR2 are MNHEY and SVGAGI. This CDR3 contains 15 residues. CDR3 protein: CASALQGATNEKLFF. The CDR3, as DNA: TGTGCCAGCGCACTGCAGGGGGCGACTAATGAAAAACTGTTTTTT.